What follows is one T cell receptor (beta chain) and its context. Its antigen is undetermined. This specimen belongs to a study of cytomegalovirus exposure and HLA in healthy donors. Across the study: Out of 398 genotyped donors, about 81% belonged to the Caucasian-associated ancestry cluster. General study results and limits: Further analysis was carried out later, and it showed several of the most significant clusters appearing linked to common viral pathogens. The study listed some 160 cytomegalovirus-associated TCR beta chains.

Both 60 Vbeta primers and 13 Jbeta primers went into the PCR. Data came from immunoSEQ multiplex PCR; TCRdb stores just in-frame clones and leaves some out. The sample has 170,000 or so clones; the top ten hold approximately 2%. The germline V gene has CDR1 MNHNS and CDR2 SASEGT. V gave up 4 bases and J gave up 3 bases, with 6 bases separating them. The CDR3 consists of 12 residues. The sequence came from a man aged 30-40 years in good health and CMV-seronegative. Sequencing input: PBMCs. The chain joins TRBV6-1 to TRBJ2-5, with D unresolved. CDR3 in amino acids: CASSGAEETQYF. DNA for the CDR3: TGTGCCAGCAGTGGGGCAGAAGAGACCCAGTACTTC.